This T cell receptor (beta chain) was sequenced during a study of cytomegalovirus exposure and HLA in healthy donors. The CDR3 is made up of 13 amino acids. Germline V CDR1 and CDR2: GTSNPN, SVGIG (reference sequence). Deletions cut 0 bases from V and 6 bases from J, with 12 bases between. This clone appeared once. Primers for the PCR totalled 60 Vbeta and 13 Jbeta. This table comes from immunoSEQ multiplex PCR, and its TCRdb copy is limited to in-frame clones, with some not included. Of around 95,000 clones in the sample, roughly 82% are singletons; the top ten hold roughly 3.5%. The rearrangement joins TRBV30 to TRBJ2-7, with a weak D call TRBD1 (6 bases). The receptor was derived from a man aged 25-40 years in good health and CMV-seropositive. Specimen: PBMCs. CDR3 sequence (DNA): TGTGCCTGGAGTGTGCAGGGGCGGTCCGAGCAGTACTTC. Its protein is CAWSVQGRSEQYF. The full variable domain, with the rest looked up from reference TRBV30 and TRBJ2-7, is SQTIHQWPATLVQPVGSPLSLECTVEGTSNPNLYWYRQAAGRGLQLLFYSVGIGQISSEVPQNLSASRPQDRQFILSSKKLLLSDSGFYLCAWSVQGRSEQYFGPGTRLTVT.